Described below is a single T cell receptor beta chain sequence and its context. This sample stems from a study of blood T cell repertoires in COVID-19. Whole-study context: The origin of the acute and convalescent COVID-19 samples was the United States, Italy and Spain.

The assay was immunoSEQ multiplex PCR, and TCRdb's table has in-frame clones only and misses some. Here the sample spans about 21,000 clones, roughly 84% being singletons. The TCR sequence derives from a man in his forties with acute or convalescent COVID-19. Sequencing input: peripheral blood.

Here the CDR3 reads CATSQGGPSYGYTF. In DNA form, the CDR3 reads TGTGCCACCTCTCAGGGGGGCCCCTCCTATGGCTACACCTTC. The V and J genes are TRBV6-5 and TRBJ1-2; TRBD1 matches at 7 bases. J gave up 4 bases and V 10 bases, and 12 bases lay outside the gene matches. Per the germline V gene, CDR1 is MNHEY and CDR2 is SVGAGI. CDR3 length: 14 residues.